This TCR beta chain was sequenced in a study of T cells in narcolepsy. The overall study: Patients with NT1 or NT2 and healthy control donors were enrolled. Study-wide results and limits: Autoreactive HCRT-specific and TRIB2-specific clonotypes were marked in same-patient CSF-versus-blood CD4+ comparisons. Blood of same and different patients, but not healthy controls, reportedly held recurring autoreactive clonotypes. Some memory CD4+ repertoires had no autoreactive clone sequences.

Method: immunoSEQ multiplex PCR; TCRdb's copy keeps in-frame clones and lacks some. The sample lists roughly 18,000 clones, 70% to 90% occurring once. CDR3 size: 11 residues. V was shortened by 7 bases and J by 12 bases, with 14 bases between the two germline ends. CDR1 and CDR2 from the germline V gene are SGHRS and YFSETQ. Concerning this clone itself: Its antigen is as yet unknown.

This chain joins TRBV5-1 and TRBJ2-1; the D gene is possibly TRBD2 (5 bases). This receptor was obtained from a human donor in good health. Sequencing was done on a sample of memory (CD45RA-) CD4+ T cells from blood. The CDR3, as DNA: TGCGCCAGCCTCCTTTGGAGGTTGCAGTTCTTC. Residues: CASLLWRLQFF.